A single sample is the source of the 5 T cell receptor beta chains below, sequenced in a study of blood T cell repertoires in COVID-19. Profiled with immunoSEQ multiplex PCR; TCRdb holds only in-frame clones, not every one. This table has about 210,000 clones, 84% appearing once. Material for sequencing was peripheral blood. The receptors here all came from a woman older than 75 with COVID-19, enrolled during active disease.

This chain joins TRBV2 and TRBJ1-2; D not certain. The germline V gene has CDR1 SNHLY and CDR2 FYNNEI. Trimming took off 6 bases at V and 4 bases at J, with 9 bases between the two ends. The CDR3 sequence is 12 residues long. CDR3 DNA: TGTGCCAGCAGCGTAGATTTCTATGGCTACACCTTC. Translating gives CASSVDFYGYTF.

CDR3: CAWSPGGQVANYGYTF. DNA of the CDR3: TGTGCCTGGAGTCCCGGGGGACAGGTCGCTAACTATGGCTACACCTTC. The chain combines TRBV30 with TRBJ1-2; 8 bases align to TRBD1. In germline, CDR1 is GTSNPN, CDR2 SVGIG (reference sequence). The CDR3 is made up of 16 amino acids. The J segment lost 0 bases and the V segment lost 2 bases, leaving 8 bases of the junction unmatched.

CDR3 DNA sequence: TGCGCCAGCAGCCAAGAGGGATCAGGGGGCCTTGGCTACACCTTC. Its protein product is CASSQEGSGGLGYTF. The chain links TRBV4-3 to TRBJ1-2; 8 positions match TRBD1. This CDR3 has 15 amino acids. Losses at the gene ends were 0 bases for V and 7 bases for J; bases not matched to a gene: 7. Germline loops: CDR1 LGHNA, CDR2 YSLEER.

This chain joins TRBV29-1 and TRBJ2-3, with D possibly being TRBD2 (7 bases). Germline loops: CDR1 SQVTM, CDR2 ANQGSEA. CDR3 length equals 15 residues. V lost 0 bases to trimming and J lost 5 bases, with 15 bases between them. This CDR3 is CSVEDRGGPGDTQYF. In DNA form, the CDR3 reads TGCAGCGTTGAAGACCGCGGGGGCCCGGGAGATACGCAGTATTTT.

This clone was picked up a small number of times. V and J are TRBV15 and TRBJ1-4; 7 bases line up with TRBD1. Per germline, CDR1 LNHNV and CDR2 YYDKDF (reference sequence). V lost 1 base, J lost 8 bases, and 10 bases stayed unmatched. This CDR3 spans 16 amino acids. CDR3 loop: CATSRGFKGANEKLFF. In DNA, the CDR3 is TGTGCCACCAGCAGAGGGTTTAAGGGGGCAAACGAAAAACTGTTTTTT.